One sample yielded the 6 T cell receptor beta chains listed below, sequenced in a study of shared clonotypes between healthy human individuals. Clones were read by immunoSEQ multiplex PCR, and TCRdb kept only the in-frame ones, dropping some. The table records some 1.1 million clones, about 72% of them present only once. Sequencing was carried out using memory CD4+ T cells from PBMCs. As to subset: CD45RA-negative fraction. Receptors originate from a man aged 18 to 35 in good health. Some clones in this sample may be carry-over from other donors' samples.

The chain links TRBV4-2 to TRBJ1-5; a weak D match, TRBD1 (6 bases). The V end was cut by 4 bases, the J end by 2 bases, with 18 bases between. Germline assignment: CDR1 LGHNA and CDR2 YNFKEQ. CDR3 size: 17 residues. CDR3 sequence (DNA): TGTGCCAGCAGCCCGACTTTAGGGGGTCTGGGCAATCAGCCCCAGCATTTT. Residues: CASSPTLGGLGNQPQHF.

The V and J genes are TRBV2 and TRBJ1-1; TRBD1 is a possible D gene (6 bases). Trimming took 6 bases from V and 2 from J, leaving 22 bases between them. The CDR3 has 17 residues. Germline V gene lookup returns CDR1 SNHLY and CDR2 FYNNEI. The CDR3 protein is CASRAPGGRPSNTEAFF. The CDR3 DNA sequence: TGTGCCAGCAGGGCTCCTGGGGGCCGTCCTTCAAACACTGAAGCTTTCTTT.

Details on this clone: Its ends do not fully match the called genes, so a read error is possible. The chain joins TRBV5-1 to TRBJ2-3; a possible D gene is TRBD2 (6 bases). The germline gives CDR1 SGHRS, CDR2 YFSETQ. The CDR3 loop spans 15 amino acids. This CDR3 reads CASSYSGASTDTRYF. As DNA, the CDR3 is TGCGCCAGCAGCTATAGCGGAGCAAGCACAGATACGCGGTATTTT.

The chain employs TRBV11-2 and TRBJ1-3; D gene unclear. V lost 4 bases, J lost 5 bases, and 15 bases lay in between. This CDR3 is built from 15 residues. Germline V CDR1 and CDR2: SGHAT, FQNNGV. CDR3 bases: TGTGCCAGCAGCTCACCGGACGGGTTGAGAAACACCATATATTTT. This encodes CASSSPDGLRNTIYF.

This clone was counted a single time. The chain combines TRBV15 with TRBJ1-4, with D uncertain. The V end lost 3 bases, the J end lost 7 bases, and 3 bases lay between the germline ends. Germline V CDR1 and CDR2: LNHNV, YYDKDF (reference sequence). CDR3 length: 11 amino acids. The chain's CDR3 is CATSRSEKLFF. The CDR3 region has the DNA TGTGCCACCAGCAGGAGTGAAAAACTGTTTTTT.

The chain employs TRBV30 and TRBJ2-4; TRBD2 might be the D (5 bases). The V gene's germline CDR1 is GTSNPN and CDR2 SVGIG (reference sequence). V was trimmed by 1 base and J by 0 bases, leaving 10 bases between them. CDR3 length: 15 amino acids. The CDR3 loop is CAWSDAGVAKNIQYF. In nucleotides, the CDR3 is TGTGCCTGGAGTGATGCCGGGGTAGCCAAAAACATTCAGTACTTC.